The 18 T cell receptor beta chains below all came from one sample that was sequenced in a study of blood T cell repertoires in COVID-19. The method was immunoSEQ multiplex PCR; TCRdb's version includes in-frame clones alone and lacks a portion of them. The table lists about 76,000 clones, 80% to 90% of them singletons, with 15% to 20% in the top ten. The sample comprised peripheral blood. The source is a woman aged 55-75 years with acute or convalescent COVID-19.

This clone was counted once. This chain joins TRBV5-1 and TRBJ2-2; D is perhaps TRBD1 (6 bases). The V and J ends lost 4 bases and 6 bases respectively, with 19 bases between them. Germline CDR1 SGHRS, CDR2 YFSETQ. The CDR3 spans 16 residues. The CDR3: CASSPRRQTGPGELFF. CDR3 bases: TGCGCCAGCAGCCCAAGGAGACAGACAGGCCCCGGGGAGCTGTTTTTT.

The chain carries TRBV7-2 and TRBJ2-6; TRBD2 agrees at 8 bases. This CDR3 is built from 17 residues. Looked up from germline, CDR1 is SGHTA and CDR2 is FQGNSA. Unmatched junction bases numbered 4, after V lost 2 bases and J lost 1 base. Written as DNA, the CDR3 is TGTGCCAGCAGCTTAAGGACTAGCTTGTCTGGGGCCAACGTCCTGACTTTC. Translation: CASSLRTSLSGANVLTF.

The chain recombines TRBV7-9 with TRBJ1-1; maybe TRBD1 (5 bases). Germline V gene lookup returns CDR1 SEHNR and CDR2 FQNEAQ (reference sequence). The CDR3 is made up of 14 amino acids. Trimming pared 6 bases from V and 4 bases from J, leaving 15 bases between. The CDR3 region has the DNA TGTGCCAGCAGGCGAGAGCAAAGGGGCACTGAAGCTTTCTTT. Its translation is CASRREQRGTEAFF.

The V and J genes are TRBV2 and TRBJ2-5; D may be TRBD1 (6 bases). This CDR3 is built from 13 residues. V lost 3 bases to trimming and J lost 3 bases, with 8 bases between them. In germline, CDR1 is SNHLY, CDR2 FYNNEI. CDR3 sequence: CASSDEGEETQYF. The CDR3 bases are TGTGCCAGCAGTGATGAGGGGGAAGAGACCCAGTACTTC. Based on the CDR3 plus reference TRBV2 and TRBJ2-5, the full variable domain is EPEVTQTPSHQVTQMGQEVILRCVPISNHLYFYWYRQILGQKVEFLVSFYNNEISEKSEIFDDQFSVERPDGSNFTLKIRSTKLEDSAMYFCASSDEGEETQYFGPGTRLLVL.

This clone was seen a handful of times. V gene TRBV6-4 combines with J gene TRBJ1-2; perhaps TRBD1 as D (5 bases). In germline, CDR1 is MRHNA, CDR2 SNTAGT. The CDR3 is made up of 14 amino acids. The germline V and J ends were trimmed by 5 bases and 8 bases, with 18 bases remaining between them. CDR3 amino acids: CASSPDSGVRGYTF. In DNA form, the CDR3 reads TGTGCCAGCAGTCCTGACTCGGGGGTCCGCGGCTACACCTTC.

This clone appeared a few times. The V and J genes are TRBV10-3 and TRBJ1-2; 8 bases line up with TRBD1. Germline lookup yields CDR1 ENHRY and CDR2 SYGVKD. The V gene end was trimmed by 1 base and the J gene end by 8 bases; junction bases not matched to a gene: 3. CDR3 length equals 13 residues. In DNA, the CDR3 is TGTGCCATCAGTGAGTTGACAGGGGTAGGCTACACCTTC. Translated, it gives CAISELTGVGYTF.

This sequence joins TRBV5-1 and TRBJ1-1; D gene ambiguous. The CDR3 covers 14 residues. Per germline, CDR1 SGHRS and CDR2 YFSETQ. V was cut by 0 bases and J by 0 bases, with 6 bases left in between. In nucleotides, the CDR3 is TGCGCCAGCAGCTTGGTTGCGTTGAACACTGAAGCTTTCTTT. This sequence encodes CASSLVALNTEAFF.

This clone was observed once. The chain has TRBV9 and TRBJ2-1, with TRBD1 identical over 12 bases. Germline trimming cut 4 bases from V and 1 base from J; bases unmatched to any gene: 12. The length of the CDR3 is 19 residues. The germline CDR1 and CDR2 sequences are SGDLS and YYNGEE. Here the CDR3 reads CASSPQGQGAWSSYNEQFF. The CDR3 DNA follows: TGTGCCAGCAGCCCTCAGGGACAGGGGGCCTGGAGTTCCTACAATGAGCAGTTCTTC.

Only a few counts were recorded for this clone. The chain combines TRBV7-2 with TRBJ2-3; 7 bases line up with TRBD1. This CDR3 contains 12 residues. Germline CDR1 and CDR2: SGHTA and FQGNSA. J lost 11 bases, V lost 3 bases, and 5 bases had no gene match. The CDR3, as DNA: TGTGCCAGCAGCTTCAACAGGGGCTGGCAGTATTTT. Amino acids: CASSFNRGWQYF.

CDR3 coding DNA: TGTGCCAGCAGCCCGGGGACAGGGGAAGGTTCACCCCTCCACTTT. This translates into CASSPGTGEGSPLHF. This chain connects TRBV7-8 to TRBJ1-6; TRBD1 aligns across 10 bases. The CDR3 has 15 amino acids. From germline, CDR1 is SGHVS and CDR2 FQNEAQ. With V trimmed by 5 bases and J by 9 bases, 7 bases remained unmatched.

This clone was counted between two and nine times. The DNA for the CDR3 is TGCGCCAGCAGCTTGGCGTCGACCAGGGGGCACAATGAGCAGTTCTTC. Protein: CASSLASTRGHNEQFF. V is TRBV5-1 and J is TRBJ2-1, with 8 bases lining up with TRBD1. The CDR3 length is 16 residues. The germline V gene has CDR1 SGHRS and CDR2 YFSETQ. With V trimmed by 0 bases and J by 5 bases, 7 bases remained unmatched.

The chain is built from TRBV5-1 and TRBJ2-2; 8 bases are a match to TRBD1. Trimming cost V 0 bases and J 5 bases; bases outside gene matches: 3. The CDR3 is 15 amino acids. Looked up from germline, CDR1 is SGHRS and CDR2 is YFSETQ. The chain's CDR3 is CASSLGQGWTGELFF. CDR3 sequence (DNA): TGCGCCAGCAGCTTGGGACAGGGGTGGACCGGGGAGCTGTTTTTT.

This clone was observed a few times. The rearrangement links TRBV2 to TRBJ2-2; 8 bases align to TRBD1. CDR3 length equals 14 residues. V was pared by 6 bases and J by 13 bases, with 13 bases of the junction left unmatched. The germline CDR1 and CDR2 sequences are SNHLY and FYNNEI. The CDR3 sequence: CASSRSDRVRVLFF. The CDR3 bases are TGTGCCAGCAGCCGATCGGACAGGGTCCGGGTGCTGTTTTTT.

The genes are TRBV2 and TRBJ1-1; 8 nucleotides match TRBD1. CDR1 is SNHLY and CDR2 is FYNNEI in the germline V gene. The CDR3 contains 13 residues. Trimming took 4 bases from V and 7 from J; bases not matched to a gene: 5. Written as DNA, the CDR3 is TGTGCCAGCAGTGTCGACAGGGGCGGTGAAGCTTTCTTT. Its protein product is CASSVDRGGEAFF. The entire variable domain, with the rest obtained from reference TRBV2 and TRBJ1-1, is as follows: EPEVTQTPSHQVTQMGQEVILRCVPISNHLYFYWYRQILGQKVEFLVSFYNNEISEKSEIFDDQFSVERPDGSNFTLKIRSTKLEDSAMYFCASSVDRGGEAFFGQGTRLTVV.

This clone was counted once. The chain recombines TRBV6-5 with TRBJ1-2, with D perhaps TRBD1 (5 bases). Germline V gene sequence: CDR1 MNHEY, CDR2 SVGAGI. The CDR3 contains 12 residues. Trimming removed 6 bases at V and 2 bases at J, with 7 bases between. CDR3 residues: CASRTANYGYTF. CDR3 coding DNA: TGTGCCAGCAGGACAGCCAACTATGGCTACACCTTC.

The rearrangement links TRBV30 to TRBJ2-2; D gene ambiguous. The CDR3 extends over 14 amino acids. The V end was cut by 1 base, the J end by 3 bases, with 9 bases between. Germline V gene lookup returns CDR1 GTSNPN and CDR2 SVGIG (reference sequence). CDR3 in DNA: TGTGCCTGGAGTGCCGCCAGGTACACCGGGGAGCTGTTTTTT. Translating it yields CAWSAARYTGELFF.

This clone has just one count. The chain uses TRBV30 and TRBJ2-1, with TRBD1 as a possible D gene (5 bases). V was pared by 3 bases and J by 9 bases, with 18 bases between. The germline V gene encodes CDR1 GTSNPN and CDR2 SVGIG (reference sequence). The CDR3 sequence is 14 residues long. CDR3 sequence (DNA): TGTGCCTGGAGAAGGGCAGGGAACTACGGTGAGCAGTTCTTC. Residues: CAWRRAGNYGEQFF. Using reference TRBV30 and TRBJ2-1 for the parts outside the CDR3, the full variable domain is SQTIHQWPATLVQPVGSPLSLECTVEGTSNPNLYWYRQAAGRGLQLLFYSVGIGQISSEVPQNLSASRPQDRQFILSSKKLLLSDSGFYLCAWRRAGNYGEQFFGPGTRLTVL.

This clone was seen a few times. V usage is TRBV5-1 and J usage is TRBJ1-1, with 7 nucleotides matching TRBD1. The V and J ends lost 3 bases and 1 base, in that order; junction bases with no gene match: 3. The CDR3 has 14 amino acids. The germline gives CDR1 SGHRS, CDR2 YFSETQ. Here the CDR3 reads CASSSGQPNTEAFF. CDR3 bases: TGCGCCAGCAGCTCGGGACAGCCGAACACTGAAGCTTTCTTT. The whole variable domain, filled in from reference TRBV5-1 and TRBJ1-1, reads KAGVTQTPRYLIKTRGQQVTLSCSPISGHRSVSWYQQTPGQGLQFLFEYFSETQRNKGNFPGRFSGRQFSNSRSEMNVSTLELGDSALYLCASSSGQPNTEAFFGQGTRLTVV.